This TCR beta chain was profiled in a study of technical replicates of blood from a handful of donors. CDR3 length: 16 residues. The V gene's germline CDR1 is LNHNV and CDR2 YYDKDF (reference sequence). V gave up 1 base and J gave up 2 bases; unmatched junction bases: 4. Produced via immunoSEQ multiplex PCR; TCRdb's table is partial and in-frame only. Here the sample spans about 82,000 clones, 96% being singletons. This TCR came from a human donor in good health. Sequencing was performed on T cells isolated from PBMCs. The V gene is TRBV15, the J gene TRBJ2-5; TRBD2 agrees at 10 bases. In DNA, the CDR3 is TGTGCCACCAGCAGAGCCGGGACTAGCGTACAAGAGACCCAGTACTTC. As protein: CATSRAGTSVQETQYF.